This T cell receptor beta chain was captured by sequencing in a study of lymphopenia after photon versus proton radiotherapy. Study observations and caveats: A bigger post-nadir fall in TCR diversity correlated inversely with survival time in deceased patients. Authors raise, but do not show, better survival with proton therapy.

Sequencing was performed with immunoSEQ multiplex PCR; in TCRdb, only in-frame clones are kept and a portion is missing. There are more than 45,000 clones in the sample; approximately 84% occur only once, and around 1.9% lies in the top ten. As for this clone: What it binds is unknown.

Germline CDR1 is KGHSH and CDR2 is LQKENI. This CDR3 has 14 amino acids. V was clipped by 3 bases and J by 0 bases, with 5 bases between them. This material consisted of peripheral blood, taken from a patient treated with proton-based radiotherapy. The rearrangement joins TRBV18 to TRBJ2-2; D possibly corresponds to TRBD1 (5 bases). The source is a man aged 55-75 years with pancreatic cancer. This CDR3 reads CASSPDTNTGELFF. The CDR3 DNA reads TGTGCCAGCTCACCGGACACGAACACCGGGGAGCTGTTTTTT.